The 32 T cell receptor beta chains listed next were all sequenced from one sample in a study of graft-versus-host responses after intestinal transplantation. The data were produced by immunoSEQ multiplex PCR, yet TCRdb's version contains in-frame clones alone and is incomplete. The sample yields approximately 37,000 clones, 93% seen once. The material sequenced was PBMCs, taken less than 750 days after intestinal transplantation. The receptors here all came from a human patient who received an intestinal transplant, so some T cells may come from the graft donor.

The CDR3 DNA reads as TGCGCCAGCAGCCGAGCGGGGGACTATACGCAGTATTTT. Its protein product is CASSRAGDYTQYF. The rearrangement uses TRBV4-1 and TRBJ2-3, with 8 bases lining up with TRBD2. This CDR3 has 13 amino acids. Germline CDR1 and CDR2: MGHRA and YSYEKL. Germline trimming cut 4 bases from V and 7 bases from J; bases unmatched to any gene: 4.

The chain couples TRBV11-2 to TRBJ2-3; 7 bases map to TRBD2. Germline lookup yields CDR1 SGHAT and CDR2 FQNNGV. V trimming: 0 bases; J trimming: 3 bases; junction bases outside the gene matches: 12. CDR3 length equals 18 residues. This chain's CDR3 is CASSLEYWAGAGTDTQYF. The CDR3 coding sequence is TGTGCCAGCAGCTTAGAATATTGGGCTGGAGCGGGAACAGATACGCAGTATTTT.

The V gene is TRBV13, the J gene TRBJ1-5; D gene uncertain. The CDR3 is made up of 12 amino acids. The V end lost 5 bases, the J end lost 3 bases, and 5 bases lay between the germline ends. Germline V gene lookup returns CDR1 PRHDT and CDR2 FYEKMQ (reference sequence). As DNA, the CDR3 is TGTGCCAGCAGCCATAACAATCAGCCCCAGCATTTT. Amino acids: CASSHNNQPQHF.

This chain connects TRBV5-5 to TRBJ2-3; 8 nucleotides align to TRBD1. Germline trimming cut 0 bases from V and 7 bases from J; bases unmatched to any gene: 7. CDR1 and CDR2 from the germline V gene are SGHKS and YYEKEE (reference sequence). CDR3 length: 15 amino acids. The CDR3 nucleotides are TGTGCCAGCAGCTTGGTGCAGGGGGCGAGCTATACGCAGTATTTT. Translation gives CASSLVQGASYTQYF.

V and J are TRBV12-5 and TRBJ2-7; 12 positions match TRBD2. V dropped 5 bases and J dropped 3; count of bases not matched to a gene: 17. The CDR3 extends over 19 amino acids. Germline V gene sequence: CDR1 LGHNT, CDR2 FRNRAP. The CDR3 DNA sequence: TGTGCTAGTGGTCTTGTAAGACTAGCGGGAGTGTTTGGGCACTACGAGCAGTACTTC. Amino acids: CASGLVRLAGVFGHYEQYF. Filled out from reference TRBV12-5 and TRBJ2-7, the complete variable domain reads DARVTQTPRHKVTEMGQEVTMRCQPILGHNTVFWYRQTMMQGLELLAYFRNRAPLDDSGMPKDRFSAEMPDATLATLKIQPSEPRDSAVYFCASGLVRLAGVFGHYEQYFGPGTRLTVT.

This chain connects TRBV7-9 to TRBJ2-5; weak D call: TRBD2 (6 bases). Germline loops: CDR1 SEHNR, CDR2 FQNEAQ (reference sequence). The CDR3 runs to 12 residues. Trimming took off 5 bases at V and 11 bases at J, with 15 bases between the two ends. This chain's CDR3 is CASSQFPGEQYF. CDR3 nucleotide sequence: TGTGCCAGCAGCCAATTCCCGGGGGAGCAGTACTTC.

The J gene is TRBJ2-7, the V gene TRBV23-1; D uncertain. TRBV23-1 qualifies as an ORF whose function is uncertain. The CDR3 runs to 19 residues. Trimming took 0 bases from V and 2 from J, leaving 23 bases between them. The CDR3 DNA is TGCGCCAGCAGTCAATCCTCCCTTCTAGGCGACGGTGCTGCCTACGAGCAGTACTTC. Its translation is CASSQSSLLGDGAAYEQYF.

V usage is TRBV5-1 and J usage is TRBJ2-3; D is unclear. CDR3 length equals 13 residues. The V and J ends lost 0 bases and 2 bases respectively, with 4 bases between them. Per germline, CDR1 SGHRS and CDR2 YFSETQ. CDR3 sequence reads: CASSLEVTDTQYF. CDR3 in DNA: TGCGCCAGCAGCTTGGAGGTCACAGATACGCAGTATTTT.

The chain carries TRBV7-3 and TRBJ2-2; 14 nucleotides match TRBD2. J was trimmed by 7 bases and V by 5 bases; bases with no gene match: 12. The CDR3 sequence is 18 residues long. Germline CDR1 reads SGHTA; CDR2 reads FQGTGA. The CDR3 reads CASSPRPGLAGVGGELFF. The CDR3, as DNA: TGTGCCAGCAGCCCCCGACCGGGACTAGCGGGAGTAGGCGGGGAGCTGTTTTTT.

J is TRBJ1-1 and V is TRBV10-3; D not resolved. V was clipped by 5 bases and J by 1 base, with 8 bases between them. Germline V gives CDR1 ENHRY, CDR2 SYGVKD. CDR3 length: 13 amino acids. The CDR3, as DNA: TGTGCCATCAGTTCCGCGGAGAACACTGAAGCTTTCTTT. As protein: CAISSAENTEAFF.

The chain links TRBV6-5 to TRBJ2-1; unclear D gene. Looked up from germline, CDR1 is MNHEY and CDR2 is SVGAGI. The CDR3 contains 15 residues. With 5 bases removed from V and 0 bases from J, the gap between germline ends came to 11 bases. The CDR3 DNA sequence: TGTGCCAGCAGTCGCCCGGGCAGCTCCTACAATGAGCAGTTCTTC. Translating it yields CASSRPGSSYNEQFF.

The CDR3 DNA is TGCACCAGCAGCCAAGTGAAACGCGGGGTGTTGACTTACAATGAGCAGTTCTTC. Translated: CTSSQVKRGVLTYNEQFF. The rearrangement links TRBV1 to TRBJ2-1; TRBD2, the table's D call, lacks a check against the DNA. TRBV1 is shown as a pseudogene. The CDR3 is 18 amino acids.

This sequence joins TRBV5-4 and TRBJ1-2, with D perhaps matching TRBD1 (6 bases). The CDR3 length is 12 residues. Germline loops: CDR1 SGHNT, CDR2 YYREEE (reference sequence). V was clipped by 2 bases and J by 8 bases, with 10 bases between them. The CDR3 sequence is CASSLTGSGYTF. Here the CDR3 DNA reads TGTGCCAGCAGCTTAACAGGGTCCGGCTACACCTTC.

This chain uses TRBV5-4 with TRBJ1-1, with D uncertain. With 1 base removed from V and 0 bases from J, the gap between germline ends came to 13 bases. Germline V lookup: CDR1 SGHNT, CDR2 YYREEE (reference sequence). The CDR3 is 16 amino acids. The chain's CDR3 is CASSLWGGGMNTEAFF. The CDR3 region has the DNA TGTGCCAGCAGCTTGTGGGGTGGCGGCATGAACACTGAAGCTTTCTTT.

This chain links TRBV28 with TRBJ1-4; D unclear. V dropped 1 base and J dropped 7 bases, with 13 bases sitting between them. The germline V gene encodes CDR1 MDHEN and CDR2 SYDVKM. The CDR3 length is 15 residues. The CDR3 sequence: CASSLFRGISEKLFF. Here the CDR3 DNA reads TGTGCCAGCAGTTTATTTCGAGGGATTAGTGAAAAACTGTTTTTT.

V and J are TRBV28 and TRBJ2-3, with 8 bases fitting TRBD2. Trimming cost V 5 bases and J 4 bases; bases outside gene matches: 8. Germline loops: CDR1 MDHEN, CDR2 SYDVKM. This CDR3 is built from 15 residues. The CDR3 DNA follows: TGTGCCAGCAGTCGTTGGGCAGCGGGGGCAGATACGCAGTATTTT. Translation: CASSRWAAGADTQYF.

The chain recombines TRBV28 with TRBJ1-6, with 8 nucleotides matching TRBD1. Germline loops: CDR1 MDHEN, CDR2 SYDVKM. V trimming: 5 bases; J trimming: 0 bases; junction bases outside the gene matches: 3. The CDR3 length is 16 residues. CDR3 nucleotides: TGTGCCAGCAGTCACGGACAGGGCTCCTATAATTCACCCCTCCACTTT. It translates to CASSHGQGSYNSPLHF.

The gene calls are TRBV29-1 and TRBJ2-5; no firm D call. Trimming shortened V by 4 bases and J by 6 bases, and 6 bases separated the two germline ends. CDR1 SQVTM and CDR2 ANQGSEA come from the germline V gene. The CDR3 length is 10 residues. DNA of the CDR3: TGCAGCGTTGCCGAGAAGACCCAGTACTTC. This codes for CSVAEKTQYF.

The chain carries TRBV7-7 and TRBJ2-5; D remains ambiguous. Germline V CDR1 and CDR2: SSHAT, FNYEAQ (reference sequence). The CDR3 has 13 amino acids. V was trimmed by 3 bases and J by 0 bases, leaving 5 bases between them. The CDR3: CASSFQYQETQYF. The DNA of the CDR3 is TGTGCCAGCAGCTTCCAGTACCAAGAGACCCAGTACTTC.

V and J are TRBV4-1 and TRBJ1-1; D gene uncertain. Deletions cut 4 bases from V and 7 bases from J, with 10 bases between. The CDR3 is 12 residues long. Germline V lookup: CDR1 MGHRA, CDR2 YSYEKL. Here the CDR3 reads CASSRNAGEAFF. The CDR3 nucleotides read TGCGCCAGCAGCCGGAACGCGGGTGAAGCTTTCTTT.

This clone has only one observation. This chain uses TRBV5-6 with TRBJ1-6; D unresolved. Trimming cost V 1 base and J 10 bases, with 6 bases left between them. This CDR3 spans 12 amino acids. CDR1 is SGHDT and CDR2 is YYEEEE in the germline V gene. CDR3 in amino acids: CASSLFPSPLHF. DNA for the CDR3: TGTGCCAGCAGCTTGTTTCCGTCACCCCTCCACTTT.

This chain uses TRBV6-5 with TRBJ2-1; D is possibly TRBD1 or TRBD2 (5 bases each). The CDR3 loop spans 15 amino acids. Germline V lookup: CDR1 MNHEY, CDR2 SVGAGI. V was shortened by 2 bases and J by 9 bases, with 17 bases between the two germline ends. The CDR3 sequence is CASSYMWGTFGEQFF. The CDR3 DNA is TGTGCCAGCAGTTACATGTGGGGGACCTTCGGTGAGCAGTTCTTC.

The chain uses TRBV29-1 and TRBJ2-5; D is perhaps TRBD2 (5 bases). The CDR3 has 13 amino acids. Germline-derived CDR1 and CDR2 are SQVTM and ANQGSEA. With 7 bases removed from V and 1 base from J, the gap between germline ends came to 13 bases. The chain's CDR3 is CSAPTTFQETQYF. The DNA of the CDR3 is TGCAGCGCCCCGACTACCTTCCAAGAGACCCAGTACTTC.

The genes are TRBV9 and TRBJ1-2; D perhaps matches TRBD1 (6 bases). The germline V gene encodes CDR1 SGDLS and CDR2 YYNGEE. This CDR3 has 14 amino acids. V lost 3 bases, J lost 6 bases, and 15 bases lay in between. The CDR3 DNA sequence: TGTGCCAGCAGCGGGGCCTCTGGGGGCAATGGCTACACCTTC. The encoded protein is CASSGASGGNGYTF.

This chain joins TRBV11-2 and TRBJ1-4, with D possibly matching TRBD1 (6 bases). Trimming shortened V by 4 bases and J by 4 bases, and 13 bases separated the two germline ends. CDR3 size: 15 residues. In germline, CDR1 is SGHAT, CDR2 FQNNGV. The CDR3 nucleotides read TGTGCCAGCAGCTACCGGGGGGCGGATAATGAAAAACTGTTTTTT. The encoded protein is CASSYRGADNEKLFF.

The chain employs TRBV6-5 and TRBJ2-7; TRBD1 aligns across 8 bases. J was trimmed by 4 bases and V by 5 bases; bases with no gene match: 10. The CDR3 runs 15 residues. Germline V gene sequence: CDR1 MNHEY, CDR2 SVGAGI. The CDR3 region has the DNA TGTGCCAGCAGTGCTCAGGACAGGGCCGCGTACGAGCAGTACTTC. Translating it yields CASSAQDRAAYEQYF.

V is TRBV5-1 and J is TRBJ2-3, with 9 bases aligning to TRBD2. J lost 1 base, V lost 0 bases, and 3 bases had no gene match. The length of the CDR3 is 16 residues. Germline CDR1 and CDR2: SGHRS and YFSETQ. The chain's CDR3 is CASSLVTSGRTDTQYF. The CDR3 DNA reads TGCGCCAGCAGCTTGGTAACTAGCGGGCGCACAGATACGCAGTATTTT.

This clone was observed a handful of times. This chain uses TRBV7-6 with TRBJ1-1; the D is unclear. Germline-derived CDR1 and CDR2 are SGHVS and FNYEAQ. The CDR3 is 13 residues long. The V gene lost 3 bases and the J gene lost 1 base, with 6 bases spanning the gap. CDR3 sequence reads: CASSLSSNTEAFF. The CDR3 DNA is TGTGCCAGCAGCTTGTCGTCGAACACTGAAGCTTTCTTT.

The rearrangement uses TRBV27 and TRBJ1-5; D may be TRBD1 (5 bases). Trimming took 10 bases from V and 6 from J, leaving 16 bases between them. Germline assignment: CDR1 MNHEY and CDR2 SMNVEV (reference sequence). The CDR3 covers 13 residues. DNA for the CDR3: TGTGCCACCAGGGTTGGTGAGGCTCAGCCCCAGCATTTT. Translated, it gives CATRVGEAQPQHF.

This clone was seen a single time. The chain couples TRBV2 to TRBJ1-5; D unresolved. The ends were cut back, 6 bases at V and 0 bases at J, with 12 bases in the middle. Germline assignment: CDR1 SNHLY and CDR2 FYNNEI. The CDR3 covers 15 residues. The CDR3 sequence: CASRPQPGSNQPQHF. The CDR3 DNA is TGTGCCAGCAGGCCCCAGCCTGGTAGCAATCAGCCCCAGCATTTT.

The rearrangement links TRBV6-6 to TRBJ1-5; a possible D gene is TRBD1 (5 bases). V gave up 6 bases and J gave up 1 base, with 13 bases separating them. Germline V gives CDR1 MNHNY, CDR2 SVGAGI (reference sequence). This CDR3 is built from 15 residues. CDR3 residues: CASSPREGSNQPQHF. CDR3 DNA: TGTGCCAGCAGCCCTCGGGAGGGGAGCAATCAGCCCCAGCATTTT.

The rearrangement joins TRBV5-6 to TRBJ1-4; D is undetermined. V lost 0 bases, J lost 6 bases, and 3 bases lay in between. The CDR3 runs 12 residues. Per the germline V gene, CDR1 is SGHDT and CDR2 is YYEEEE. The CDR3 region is CASSLVDEKLFF. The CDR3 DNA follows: TGTGCCAGCAGCTTGGTGGATGAAAAACTGTTTTTT.